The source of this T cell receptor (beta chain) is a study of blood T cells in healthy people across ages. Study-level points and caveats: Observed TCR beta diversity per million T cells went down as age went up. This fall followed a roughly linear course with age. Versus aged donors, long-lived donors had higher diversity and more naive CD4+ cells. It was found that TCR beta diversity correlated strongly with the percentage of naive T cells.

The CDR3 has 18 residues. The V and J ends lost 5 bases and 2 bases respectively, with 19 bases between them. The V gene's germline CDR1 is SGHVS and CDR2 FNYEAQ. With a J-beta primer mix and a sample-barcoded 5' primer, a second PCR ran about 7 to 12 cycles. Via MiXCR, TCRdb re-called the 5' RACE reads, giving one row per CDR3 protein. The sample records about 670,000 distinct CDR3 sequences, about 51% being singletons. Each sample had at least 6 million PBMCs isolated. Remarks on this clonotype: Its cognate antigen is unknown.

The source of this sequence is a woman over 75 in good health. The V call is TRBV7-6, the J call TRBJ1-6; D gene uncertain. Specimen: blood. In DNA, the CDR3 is TGTGCCAGCAGCCGCAGCAACAGTGGTACAACCTATAATTCACCCCTCCACTTT. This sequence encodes CASSRSNSGTTYNSPLHF.